The present T cell receptor (beta chain) was sequenced within a study of blood T cell repertoires in COVID-19. Study at large: In each case, the material was cDNA or gDNA derived from T cells, B-cell-depleted T cells, or PBMCs.

CDR3 length equals 14 residues. The V and J ends lost 6 bases and 4 bases respectively, with 12 bases between them. Per germline, CDR1 LNHDA and CDR2 SQIVND (reference sequence). The cohort comprised adults aged roughly 18 to 95 years residing in under 25 US areas. Study processing details: Cell counts per sample came from amplifying reference gene primers. TCRdb keeps only in-frame clones here, not all; method: immunoSEQ multiplex PCR. V and J calls and clone size are those listed in that table; D and trimming were worked out from the DNA. Counted here are around 220,000 clones, roughly 90% occurring once; the ten biggest clones make up about 14%.

The J gene is TRBJ1-4, the V gene TRBV19; D possibly corresponds to TRBD1 (5 bases). The receptor's source is a young man who had been exposed to COVID-19. What was sequenced was PBMCs or T cells enriched from blood (not recorded which). The CDR3, as DNA: TGTGCCAGTAGCCCGACAGCTCTTAATGAAAAACTGTTTTTT. Translated: CASSPTALNEKLFF.